Below, one TCR beta chain is given with its context. The record originates from a study of patients and donors after allogeneic stem cell transplantation. Trimming removed 8 bases from V and 0 bases from J, with 8 bases in between. Germline V CDR1 and CDR2: LGHDT, YNNKEL (reference sequence). The CDR3 has 13 amino acids. TCRdb re-called the RT-PCR reads through MiXCR, storing one row per CDR3 protein. The sample holds about a million distinct CDR3 sequences, 15% to 20% seen once. The chain recombines TRBV3-1 with TRBJ1-5, with a possible D match to TRBD1 (5 bases). The TCR comes from a human donor who was either an allogeneic HSCT recipient or a stem cell or donor lymphocyte infusion donor (not recorded which). It is not recorded whose cells these are; they may come from a transplant donor. The sequenced sample was blood, either unsorted or a sorted T cell fraction (not recorded which). CDR3 amino acids: CASGADSNQPQHF. The DNA of the CDR3 is TGTGCCAGCGGGGCTGATAGCAATCAGCCCCAGCATTTT.